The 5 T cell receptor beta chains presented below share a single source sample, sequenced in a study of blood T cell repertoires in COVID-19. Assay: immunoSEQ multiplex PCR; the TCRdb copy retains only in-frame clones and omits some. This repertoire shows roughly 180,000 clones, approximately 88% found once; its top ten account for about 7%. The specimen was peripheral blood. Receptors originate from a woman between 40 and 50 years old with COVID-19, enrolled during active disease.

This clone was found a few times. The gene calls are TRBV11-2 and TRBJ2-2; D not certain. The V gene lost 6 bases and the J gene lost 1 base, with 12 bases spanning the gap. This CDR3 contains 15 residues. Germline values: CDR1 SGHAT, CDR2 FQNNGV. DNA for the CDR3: TGTGCCAGCAGGCCCCGCTCTAGGAACACCGGGGAGCTGTTTTTT. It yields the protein CASRPRSRNTGELFF.

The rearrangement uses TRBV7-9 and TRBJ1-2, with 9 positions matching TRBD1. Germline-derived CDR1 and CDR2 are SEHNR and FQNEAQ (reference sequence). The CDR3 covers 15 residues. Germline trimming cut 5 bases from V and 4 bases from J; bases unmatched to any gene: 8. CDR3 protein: CASSATGGGGYGYTF. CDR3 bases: TGTGCCAGCAGCGCTACAGGGGGCGGCGGCTATGGCTACACCTTC. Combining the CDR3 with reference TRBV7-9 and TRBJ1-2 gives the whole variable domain DTGVSQNPRHKITKRGQNVTFRCDPISEHNRLYWYRQTLGQGPEFLTYFQNEAQLEKSRLLSDRFSAERPKGSFSTLEIQRTEQGDSAMYLCASSATGGGGYGYTFGSGTRLTVV.

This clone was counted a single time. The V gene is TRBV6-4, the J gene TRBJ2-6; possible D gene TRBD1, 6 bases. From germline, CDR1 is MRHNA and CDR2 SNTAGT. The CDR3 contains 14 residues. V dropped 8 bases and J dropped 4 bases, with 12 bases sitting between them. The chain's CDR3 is CASSTGIGANVLTF. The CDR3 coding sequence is TGTGCCAGCTCTACAGGGATAGGGGCCAACGTCCTGACTTTC.

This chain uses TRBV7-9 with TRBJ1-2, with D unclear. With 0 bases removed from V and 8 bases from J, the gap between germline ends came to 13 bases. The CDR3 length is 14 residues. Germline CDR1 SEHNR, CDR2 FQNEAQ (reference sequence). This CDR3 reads CASSLAHPGEGYTF. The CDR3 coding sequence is TGTGCCAGCAGCTTAGCCCACCCCGGGGAAGGCTACACCTTC.

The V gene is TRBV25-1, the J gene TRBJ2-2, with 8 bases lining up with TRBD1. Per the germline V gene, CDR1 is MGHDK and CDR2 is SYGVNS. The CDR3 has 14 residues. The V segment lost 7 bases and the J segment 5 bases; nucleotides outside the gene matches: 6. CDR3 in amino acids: CASTQGAATGELFF. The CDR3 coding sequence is TGTGCCAGCACCCAGGGGGCGGCGACCGGGGAGCTGTTTTTT.